This is a list of T cell receptor beta chains from one sample in a study of T cell repertoires and Cas9 in healthy adults. The data were produced by immunoSEQ multiplex PCR, yet TCRdb's version contains in-frame clones alone and is incomplete. The data show about 15,000 clones, around 86% seen once. The sample comprised Tregs (CD4+, CD25+, CD127-, CD137-, CD154-) from PBMCs; culture status not recorded. The receptors were sampled from a human donor in good health. Both conserved end residues are part of each CDR3. A D gene is named only where the DNA matches it firmly. Clone size appears in some rows only: once, few, many, or a class for an expanded clone.

j_call clone_size d_call v_call cdr3_nt cdr3_aa
TRBJ1-2 NA NA TRBV6-4 TGTGCCAGCACCGAAAGGGTATGGGCTCTATGTCAGGGAGGGGGCTATGGCTACACCTTC CASTERVWALCQGGGYGYTF
TRBJ2-7 NA NA TRBV5-1 TGCGCCAGCAGCTACGGTTCAACAGGGTTTGAGCAGTACTTC CASSYGSTGFEQYF
TRBJ1-3 NA NA TRBV7-6 TGTGCCAGCAGCTTAGGAGGGTCCCCTGGAAACACCATATATTTT CASSLGGSPGNTIYF
TRBJ1-1 few NA TRBV27 TGTGCCAGCAGTAGCTACAGTGGGGGCACTGAAGCTTTCTTT CASSSYSGGTEAFF
TRBJ2-3 NA NA TRBV7-9 TGTGCCAGCAAGGGGCTTGCCGGGGGCACAGATACGCAGTATTTT CASKGLAGGTDTQYF
TRBJ1-1 medium-sized NA TRBV20-1 TGCAGTGCTGGGGGGAACACTGAAGCTTTCTTT CSAGGNTEAFF
TRBJ2-3 NA TRBD2 TRBV28 TGTGCGACGGGGGGGGTGGATACGCAGTATTTT CATGGVDTQYF
TRBJ1-1 NA NA TRBV15 TGTGCCACCAGGGGTTTTACTGAAGCTTTCTTT CATRGFTEAFF
TRBJ1-2 NA NA TRBV15 TGTGCCACCAGCAGAGATAGGGGGGGAAGCTATGGCTACACCTTC CATSRDRGGSYGYTF
TRBJ2-7 NA NA TRBV6-1 TGTGCCAGCAGTAACTCCTACGAGCAGTACTTC CASSNSYEQYF
TRBJ2-7 NA TRBD2 TRBV12-5 TGTGCTAGTGGCCAAGCGGGGGGCTACGAGCAGTACTTC CASGQAGGYEQYF
TRBJ2-2 NA NA TRBV5-1 TGCGCCAGCAGCTTGGCGCAGATAGGTTACACCGGGGAGCTGTTTTTT CASSLAQIGYTGELFF
TRBJ1-2 NA TRBD1 TRBV7-8 TGTGCCAGCAGCTTCGGGACAGCACTAAACTATGGCTACACCTTC CASSFGTALNYGYTF
TRBJ2-3 few TRBD1 TRBV7-9 TGTGCCAGCAGCTCGACAGGGAGTACGCAGTATTTT CASSSTGSTQYF
TRBJ1-1 once NA TRBV7-9 TGTGCCAGCAGCCGATCTCTGAACACTGAAGCTTTCTTT CASSRSLNTEAFF
TRBJ2-1 few NA TRBV28 TGTGCCAGCAGTTTACCCGTGGGTGAGCAGTTCTTC CASSLPVGEQFF
TRBJ1-1 NA NA TRBV7-2 TGTGCCAGCAGCCTTCCATGGAACACTGAAGCTTTCTTT CASSLPWNTEAFF
TRBJ1-6 NA NA TRBV2 TGTGCCAGCGTGGTTCTGCCGAATTCACCCCTCCACTTT CASVVLPNSPLHF
TRBJ2-3 NA TRBD1 TRBV5-1 TGCGCCAGCAGCTTGACAGGGGGCGATTTAGATACGCAGTATTTT CASSLTGGDLDTQYF
TRBJ2-3 NA NA TRBV5-1 TGCGCCAGCAGCTCCAGCCGACCCCATACAGATACGCAGTATTTT CASSSSRPHTDTQYF
TRBJ2-4 NA TRBD1 TRBV6-1 TGTGCCAGCAGTGAACAGGGGGCGGGGAACATTCAGTACTTC CASSEQGAGNIQYF
TRBJ2-5 few TRBD2 TRBV2 TGTGCCAGCAGACTACTAGCGGGGGGAAAAGAGACCCAGTACTTC CASRLLAGGKETQYF
TRBJ2-7 NA NA TRBV27 TGTGCCAGCAGTTTAAGCGCCCCACTAAACTACGAGCAGTACTTC CASSLSAPLNYEQYF
TRBJ2-7 NA NA TRBV6-1 TGTGCCAGCAGTGAATCGGTATCGGGGAACTCCTACGAGCAGTACTTC CASSESVSGNSYEQYF
TRBJ1-2 once NA TRBV5-1 TGCGCCAGCAGCTTGGAGTCGGTCGGAAAATACTATGGCTACACCTTC CASSLESVGKYYGYTF